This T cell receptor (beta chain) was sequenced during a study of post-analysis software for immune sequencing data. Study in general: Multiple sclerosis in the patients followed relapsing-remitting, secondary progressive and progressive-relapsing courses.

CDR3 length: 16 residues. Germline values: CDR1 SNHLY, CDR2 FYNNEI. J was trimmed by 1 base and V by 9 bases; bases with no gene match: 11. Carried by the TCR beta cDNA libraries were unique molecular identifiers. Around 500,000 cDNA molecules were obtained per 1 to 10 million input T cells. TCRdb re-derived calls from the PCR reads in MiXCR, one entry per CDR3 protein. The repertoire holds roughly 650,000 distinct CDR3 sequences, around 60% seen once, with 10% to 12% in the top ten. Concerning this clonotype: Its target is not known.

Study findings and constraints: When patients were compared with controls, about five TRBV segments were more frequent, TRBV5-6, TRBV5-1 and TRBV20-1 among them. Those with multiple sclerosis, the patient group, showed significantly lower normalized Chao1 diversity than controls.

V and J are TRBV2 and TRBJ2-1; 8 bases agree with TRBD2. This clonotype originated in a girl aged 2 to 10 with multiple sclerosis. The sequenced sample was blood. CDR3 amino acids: CARRRSTSGSYNEQFF. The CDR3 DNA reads TGTGCCAGAAGACGATCAACTAGCGGATCCTACAATGAGCAGTTCTTC. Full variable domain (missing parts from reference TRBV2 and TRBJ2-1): EPEVTQTPSHQVTQMGQEVILRCVPISNHLYFYWYRQILGQKVEFLVSFYNNEISEKSEIFDDQFSVERPDGSNFTLKIRSTKLEDSAMYFCARRRSTSGSYNEQFFGPGTRLTVL.